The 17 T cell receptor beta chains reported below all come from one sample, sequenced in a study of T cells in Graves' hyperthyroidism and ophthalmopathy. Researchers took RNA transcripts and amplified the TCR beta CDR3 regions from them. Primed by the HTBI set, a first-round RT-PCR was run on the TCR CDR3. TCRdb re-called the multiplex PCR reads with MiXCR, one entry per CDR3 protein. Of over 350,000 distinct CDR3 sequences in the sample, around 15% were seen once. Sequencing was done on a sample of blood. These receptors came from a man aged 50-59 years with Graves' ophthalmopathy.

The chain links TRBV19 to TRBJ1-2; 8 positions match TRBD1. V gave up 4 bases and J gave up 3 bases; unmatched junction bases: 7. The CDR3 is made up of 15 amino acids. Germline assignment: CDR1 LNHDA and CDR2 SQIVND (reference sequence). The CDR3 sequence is CASSNGQGPYYGYTF. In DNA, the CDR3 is TGTGCCAGTAGTAACGGACAGGGCCCTTACTATGGCTACACCTTC.

CDR3 sequence: CASSQGPKETQYF. Written as DNA, the CDR3 is TGTGCCAGCAGTCAGGGACCGAAAGAGACCCAGTACTTC. This rearrangement joins TRBV6-2 or TRBV6-3 to TRBJ2-5; D tentatively reads TRBD1 or TRBD2 (5 bases each). CDR1 is MNHEY, CDR2 SVGEGT, per germline. The CDR3 spans 13 residues. Trimming removed 5 bases at V and 3 bases at J, with 10 bases between.

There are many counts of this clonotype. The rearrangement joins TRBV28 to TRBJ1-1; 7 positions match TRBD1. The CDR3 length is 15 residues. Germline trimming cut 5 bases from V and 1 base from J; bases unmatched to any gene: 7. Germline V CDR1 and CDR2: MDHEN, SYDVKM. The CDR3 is CASSLRQGQNTEAFF. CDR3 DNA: TGTGCCAGCAGTCTGAGACAGGGCCAGAACACTGAAGCTTTCTTT.

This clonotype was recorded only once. The CDR3 DNA reads TGTGCCACCAGTGATTTGCCCGGGGCCGGCTACACCTTC. The encoded protein is CATSDLPGAGYTF. The chain is built from TRBV24-1 and TRBJ1-2; D is perhaps TRBD1 (5 bases). Germline V gene sequence: CDR1 KGHDR, CDR2 SFDVKD. The CDR3 sequence is 13 residues long. Trimming removed 0 bases at V and 8 bases at J, with 9 bases between.

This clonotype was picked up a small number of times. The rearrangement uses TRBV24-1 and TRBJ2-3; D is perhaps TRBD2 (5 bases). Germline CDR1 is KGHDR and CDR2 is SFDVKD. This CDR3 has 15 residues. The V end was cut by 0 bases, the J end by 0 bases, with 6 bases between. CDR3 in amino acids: CATSDLGGSTDTQYF. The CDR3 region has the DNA TGTGCCACCAGTGATTTGGGCGGGAGCACAGATACGCAGTATTTT.

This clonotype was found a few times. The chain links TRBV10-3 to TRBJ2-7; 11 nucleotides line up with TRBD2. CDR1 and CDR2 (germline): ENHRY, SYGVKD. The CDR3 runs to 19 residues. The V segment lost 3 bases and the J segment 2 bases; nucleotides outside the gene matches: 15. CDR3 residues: CAISEVPLGLAESPYEQYF. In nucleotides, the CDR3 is TGTGCCATCAGTGAAGTACCATTGGGACTAGCGGAATCTCCCTACGAGCAGTACTTC.

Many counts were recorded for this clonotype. In DNA, the CDR3 is TGTGCCAGCAGTTTGGGGGGGCCTGGCACCGGGGAGCTGTTTTTT. It translates to CASSLGGPGTGELFF. This sequence joins TRBV28 and TRBJ2-2; D is possibly TRBD2 (7 bases). Germline V gene sequence: CDR1 MDHEN, CDR2 SYDVKM. The CDR3 is 15 amino acids. Trimming shortened V by 3 bases and J by 4 bases, and 12 bases separated the two germline ends.

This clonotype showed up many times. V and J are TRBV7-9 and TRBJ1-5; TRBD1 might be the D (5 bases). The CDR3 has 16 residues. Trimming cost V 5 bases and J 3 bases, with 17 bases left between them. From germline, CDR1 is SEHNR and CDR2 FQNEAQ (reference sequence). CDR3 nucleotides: TGTGCCAGCAGCCCCCGGGGGGAAACGGTCAATCAGCCCCAGCATTTT. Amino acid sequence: CASSPRGETVNQPQHF.

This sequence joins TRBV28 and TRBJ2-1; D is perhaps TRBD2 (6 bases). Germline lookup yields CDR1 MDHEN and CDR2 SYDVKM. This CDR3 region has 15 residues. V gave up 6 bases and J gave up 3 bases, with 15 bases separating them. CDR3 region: CASSRTADYYNEQFF. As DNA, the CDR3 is TGTGCCAGCAGCCGGACCGCGGACTACTACAATGAGCAGTTCTTC.

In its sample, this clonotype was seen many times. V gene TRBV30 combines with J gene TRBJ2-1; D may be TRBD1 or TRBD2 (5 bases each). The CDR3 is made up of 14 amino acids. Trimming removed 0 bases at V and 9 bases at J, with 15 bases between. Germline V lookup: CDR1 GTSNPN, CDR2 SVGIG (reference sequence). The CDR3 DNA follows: TGTGCCTGGAGTGTACAGTTGGGGGTGGGTGAGCAGTTCTTC. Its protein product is CAWSVQLGVGEQFF.

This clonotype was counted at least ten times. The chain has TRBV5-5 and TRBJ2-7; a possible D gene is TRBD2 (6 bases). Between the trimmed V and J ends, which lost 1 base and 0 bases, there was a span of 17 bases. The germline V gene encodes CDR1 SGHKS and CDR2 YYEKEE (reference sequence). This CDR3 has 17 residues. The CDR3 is CASSLRTRETFSYEQYF. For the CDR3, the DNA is TGTGCCAGCAGCTTGAGGACACGGGAGACCTTCTCCTACGAGCAGTACTTC.

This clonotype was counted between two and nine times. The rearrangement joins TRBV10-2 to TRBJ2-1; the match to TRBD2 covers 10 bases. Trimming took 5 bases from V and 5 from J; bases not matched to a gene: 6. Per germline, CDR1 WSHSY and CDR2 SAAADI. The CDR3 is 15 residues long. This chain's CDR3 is CASSLSGRGDNEQFF. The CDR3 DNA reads TGCGCCAGCAGTTTGAGCGGGAGGGGAGACAATGAGCAGTTCTTC.

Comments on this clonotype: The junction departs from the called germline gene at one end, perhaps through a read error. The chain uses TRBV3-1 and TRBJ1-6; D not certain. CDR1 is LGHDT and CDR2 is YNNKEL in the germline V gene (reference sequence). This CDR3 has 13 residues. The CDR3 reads CAGSQDSGLTLHF. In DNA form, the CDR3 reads TGTGCCGGCAGCCAAGATTCCGGGCTCACCCTCCACTTT.

The CDR3 region has the DNA TGCGCCAGCAGCGAAGACAGGGACGAGCCGCTTATTAACTATGGCTACACCTTC. The encoded protein is CASSEDRDEPLINYGYTF. The V call is TRBV5-1, the J call TRBJ1-2; the match to TRBD1 covers 7 bases. CDR3 length: 18 amino acids. From germline, CDR1 is SGHRS and CDR2 YFSETQ. V lost 4 bases, J lost 1 base, and 16 bases stayed unmatched.

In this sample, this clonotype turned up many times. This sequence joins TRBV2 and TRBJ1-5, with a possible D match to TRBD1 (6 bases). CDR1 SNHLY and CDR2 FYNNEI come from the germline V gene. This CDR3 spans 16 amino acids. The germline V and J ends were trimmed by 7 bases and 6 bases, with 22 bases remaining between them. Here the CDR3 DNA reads TGTGCCAGCACCACTGCAGGGGACCAAAGGGTTCAGCCCCAGCATTTT. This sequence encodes CASTTAGDQRVQPQHF.

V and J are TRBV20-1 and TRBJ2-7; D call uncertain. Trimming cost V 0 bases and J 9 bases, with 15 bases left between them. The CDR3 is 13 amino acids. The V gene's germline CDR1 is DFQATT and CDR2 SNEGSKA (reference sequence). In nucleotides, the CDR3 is TGCAGTGCTAGAGAACTGACACGGAATGGGCAGTACTTC. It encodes CSARELTRNGQYF.

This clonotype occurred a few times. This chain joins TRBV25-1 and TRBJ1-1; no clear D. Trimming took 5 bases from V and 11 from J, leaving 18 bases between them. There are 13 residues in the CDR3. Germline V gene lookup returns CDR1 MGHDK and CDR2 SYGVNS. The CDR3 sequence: CASSHIDNWRAFF. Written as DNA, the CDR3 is TGTGCCAGCAGTCACATTGACAATTGGAGGGCTTTCTTT.